The next 32 T cell receptor beta chains were all read from a single sample in a study of blood T cell repertoires in COVID-19. TCRdb keeps only in-frame clones here, not all; method: immunoSEQ multiplex PCR. The sample shows about 56,000 clones, more than 70% of them seen only once. The sequenced sample consisted of peripheral blood. The receptors were gathered from a human donor in a cohort sampled during active COVID-19.

The chain carries TRBV28 and TRBJ1-1; D remains unclear. Germline V gives CDR1 MDHEN, CDR2 SYDVKM. Trimming took off 8 bases at V and 1 base at J, with 8 bases between the two ends. This CDR3 contains 12 residues. CDR3 in DNA: TGTGCCAGCGCGACACCGAACACTGAAGCTTTCTTT. Protein: CASATPNTEAFF.

V gene TRBV7-9 combines with J gene TRBJ1-2; D not resolved. CDR3 length: 12 amino acids. Germline CDR1 and CDR2: SEHNR and FQNEAQ (reference sequence). V shed 2 bases and J shed 8 bases, with 9 bases lying between them. CDR3 region: CASSLNSGGYTF. As DNA, the CDR3 is TGTGCCAGCAGCTTAAATTCCGGGGGCTACACCTTC. Full variable domain (remainder filled in from reference TRBV7-9 and TRBJ1-2): DTGVSQNPRHKITKRGQNVTFRCDPISEHNRLYWYRQTLGQGPEFLTYFQNEAQLEKSRLLSDRFSAERPKGSFSTLEIQRTEQGDSAMYLCASSLNSGGYTFGSGTRLTVV.

This clone has only one observation. This rearrangement joins TRBV9 to TRBJ1-4, with D possibly being TRBD1 (5 bases). The CDR3 extends over 19 amino acids. V was pared by 4 bases and J by 8 bases, with 30 bases between. Germline V gene sequence: CDR1 SGDLS, CDR2 YYNGEE. The CDR3 region has the DNA TGTGCCAGCAGCCCACTCCAAGCGTCGACCCCCTCCGCAGGGGAAAAACTGTTTTTT. This codes for CASSPLQASTPSAGEKLFF.

This rearrangement joins TRBV6-5 to TRBJ2-4; possibly TRBD1 for D (5 bases). The CDR3 is 14 amino acids. CDR1 is MNHEY and CDR2 is SVGAGI in the germline V gene. The ends were cut back, 6 bases at V and 6 bases at J, with 15 bases in the middle. CDR3 residues: CASRQGVRGNIQYF. The DNA of the CDR3 is TGTGCCAGCAGACAAGGGGTGCGTGGAAACATTCAGTACTTC.

The gene calls are TRBV6-4 and TRBJ2-7; 11 nucleotides match TRBD1. Germline V gene sequence: CDR1 MRHNA, CDR2 SNTAGT. This CDR3 region has 18 residues. With V trimmed by 1 base and J by 0 bases, 8 bases remained unmatched. CDR3 nucleotides: TGTGCCAGCAGTGACTTCGGGACAGGGGGTGCTAGCTCCTACGAGCAGTACTTC. This sequence encodes CASSDFGTGGASSYEQYF.

The rearrangement joins TRBV5-1 to TRBJ2-5, with TRBD1 matching 8 bases. Trimming removed 4 bases from V and 5 bases from J; junction bases left unmatched: 13. The CDR3 sequence is 16 residues long. Germline CDR1 reads SGHRS; CDR2 reads YFSETQ. The CDR3 is CASSKGQAHGTETQYF. The CDR3 region has the DNA TGCGCCAGCAGCAAGGGACAGGCCCACGGAACGGAGACCCAGTACTTC.

The rearrangement uses TRBV6-5 and TRBJ2-4; 9 nucleotides agree with TRBD1. CDR3 size: 13 residues. V gave up 6 bases and J gave up 8 bases; unmatched junction bases: 5. Germline CDR1 is MNHEY and CDR2 is SVGAGI. The CDR3 sequence is CASRTGGDDIQYF. CDR3 bases: TGTGCCAGCAGGACAGGGGGTGACGACATTCAGTACTTC.

This chain links TRBV5-6 with TRBJ2-1; 8 positions match TRBD2. Germline V gives CDR1 SGHDT, CDR2 YYEEEE. This CDR3 is built from 16 residues. V was pared by 1 base and J by 9 bases, with 12 bases of the junction left unmatched. The CDR3 is CASSLTGGALSREQFF. CDR3 DNA: TGTGCCAGCAGCTTGACCGGGGGGGCCCTATCACGTGAGCAGTTCTTC.

The chain uses TRBV29-1 and TRBJ1-2; D unresolved. The length of the CDR3 is 12 residues. V lost 3 bases to trimming and J lost 0 bases, with 5 bases between them. Per the germline V gene, CDR1 is SQVTM and CDR2 is ANQGSEA. Written as DNA, the CDR3 is TGCAGCGTTGACCCAACTAACTATGGCTACACCTTC. It specifies CSVDPTNYGYTF.

This clone was counted once. The V call is TRBV7-2, the J call TRBJ2-7, with D possibly matching TRBD1 (6 bases). The length of the CDR3 is 14 residues. Germline loops: CDR1 SGHTA, CDR2 FQGNSA. Trimming removed 1 base at V and 3 bases at J, with 10 bases between. The CDR3 reads CASSLEQGFYEQYF. DNA of the CDR3: TGTGCCAGCAGCTTAGAACAGGGCTTCTACGAGCAGTACTTC. The entire variable domain, with the rest obtained from reference TRBV7-2 and TRBJ2-7, is as follows: GAGVSQSPSNKVTEKGKDVELRCDPISGHTALYWYRQSLGQGLEFLIYFQGNSAPDKSGLPSDRFSAERTGGSVSTLTIQRTQQEDSAVYLCASSLEQGFYEQYFGPGTRLTVT.

This clone was detected only a few times. The rearrangement joins TRBV4-1 to TRBJ1-6; TRBD1 is a possible D gene (6 bases). CDR3 size: 16 residues. Trimming left V 2 bases short and J 12 bases short, with 20 bases between. Germline V CDR1 and CDR2: MGHRA, YSYEKL. The CDR3 protein is CASSQLDRLIIQPLHF. The CDR3 DNA is TGCGCCAGCAGCCAATTGGACAGACTTATAATTCAACCCCTCCACTTT.

V is TRBV5-8 and J is TRBJ1-4, with D maybe TRBD1 (6 bases). V lost 2 bases to trimming and J lost 7 bases, with 15 bases between them. CDR3 length: 15 amino acids. CDR1 SGHTS and CDR2 YDEGEE come from the germline V gene. The CDR3 nucleotides are TGTGCCAGCAGCTTTCGGGACACAAGAAGTGAAAAACTGTTTTTT. Amino acid sequence: CASSFRDTRSEKLFF.

Turning to this clone: Other DNA variants within this sample encode the same CDR3. The DNA of the CDR3 is TGTGCCTGGGGGACAGGACCCTACGAGCAGTACTTC. Translating gives CAWGTGPYEQYF. This chain links TRBV30 with TRBJ2-7; TRBD1 aligns across 8 bases. Germline V gene data show CDR1 as GTSNPN and CDR2 as SVGIG (reference sequence). The CDR3 is 12 residues long. V shed 5 bases, J shed 2 bases, and the junction held 2 bases outside the gene matches.

The CDR3 DNA sequence: TGTGCCAGCAGCCAACCAGCAACGGGTTCCTACGAGCAGTACTTC. It is translated as CASSQPATGSYEQYF. This chain joins TRBV3-1 (or the pseudogene TRBV3-2) and TRBJ2-7; no reliable D call. Germline CDR1 LGHDT, CDR2 YNNKEL (reference sequence). Trimming took 2 bases from V and 1 from J, leaving 12 bases between them. The CDR3 runs 15 residues.

This sequence joins TRBV7-2 and TRBJ2-7; 12 nucleotides line up with TRBD1. Losses at the gene ends were 1 base for V and 4 bases for J; bases not matched to a gene: 14. Germline assignment: CDR1 SGHTA and CDR2 FQGNSA. The CDR3 spans 19 residues. The CDR3 DNA reads TGTGCCAGCAGCTTAGTAACCCCGGTGGGGACAGGGGGCGGTTACGAGCAGTACTTC. Translating it yields CASSLVTPVGTGGGYEQYF.

The rearrangement uses TRBV27 and TRBJ1-5; no clear D. V was cut by 4 bases and J by 0 bases, with 7 bases left in between. The CDR3 has 14 amino acids. Germline CDR1 MNHEY, CDR2 SMNVEV (reference sequence). The DNA of the CDR3 is TGTGCCAGCAGTTCCTTGTATAGCAATCAGCCCCAGCATTTT. The encoded protein is CASSSLYSNQPQHF.

The V and J genes are TRBV28 and TRBJ2-3; possibly TRBD2 for D (5 bases). Per the germline V gene, CDR1 is MDHEN and CDR2 is SYDVKM. The ends were cut back, 5 bases at V and 2 bases at J, with 17 bases in the middle. This CDR3 has 16 amino acids. The CDR3 DNA reads as TGTGCCAGCAGTCCCCTTGCGGGTGAGTTCACAGATACGCAGTATTTT. It yields the protein CASSPLAGEFTDTQYF.

J is TRBJ1-2 and V is TRBV4-1, with TRBD1 as a possible D gene (5 bases). The V end was cut by 5 bases, the J end by 8 bases, with 15 bases between. Germline V gene sequence: CDR1 MGHRA, CDR2 YSYEKL. The CDR3 runs 13 residues. The CDR3 nucleotides read TGCGCCAGCAGCGGCGGAGGGGCGCGAGGCTACACCTTC. Its translation is CASSGGGARGYTF.

The chain has TRBV19 and TRBJ1-3; D is undetermined. Trimming removed 3 bases from V and 0 bases from J, with 6 bases in between. The CDR3 contains 14 residues. Germline lookup yields CDR1 LNHDA and CDR2 SQIVND (reference sequence). CDR3 sequence (DNA): TGTGCCAGTAGTATGATGAGCTCTGGAAACACCATATATTTT. Protein sequence: CASSMMSSGNTIYF.

The rearrangement links TRBV30 to TRBJ1-1; D is unresolved. Trimming took off 5 bases at V and 7 bases at J, with 20 bases between the two ends. Per the germline V gene, CDR1 is GTSNPN and CDR2 is SVGIG (reference sequence). CDR3 length: 14 residues. Here the CDR3 DNA reads TGTGCCTGGCAGCAAGACCGCCTTTCGGGTGAAGCTTTCTTT. This translates into CAWQQDRLSGEAFF.

This chain connects TRBV6-2 or TRBV6-3 to TRBJ2-2; 9 bases agree with TRBD2. The CDR3 length is 16 residues. J was trimmed by 5 bases and V by 5 bases; bases with no gene match: 9. The germline V gene encodes CDR1 MNHEY and CDR2 SVGEGT. Here the CDR3 reads CASSNRLADLTGELFF. The CDR3, as DNA: TGTGCCAGCAGTAACAGACTAGCGGACCTAACCGGGGAGCTGTTTTTT.

This clone was recorded only once. The chain joins TRBV19 to TRBJ1-4; D is possibly TRBD1 (6 bases). Trimming stripped 1 base from V and 14 bases from J, with 20 bases between. The CDR3 consists of 15 residues. Germline V gene data show CDR1 as LNHDA and CDR2 as SQIVND (reference sequence). The CDR3: CASSIAGHLVMNLFF. In nucleotides, the CDR3 is TGTGCCAGTAGTATAGCGGGACATCTCGTAATGAATCTGTTTTTT.

The rearrangement joins TRBV4-3 to TRBJ2-1; TRBD2 agrees at 10 bases. Germline V gene data show CDR1 as LGHNA and CDR2 as YSLEER. V shed 1 base and J 4 bases; nucleotides not matched to a gene: 7. The CDR3 spans 17 residues. The CDR3 sequence is CASSQVPSGGPYNEQFF. The DNA for the CDR3 is TGCGCCAGCAGCCAAGTGCCTAGCGGGGGACCATACAATGAGCAGTTCTTC.

V usage is TRBV18 and J usage is TRBJ2-3, with 7 bases that match TRBD2. In germline, CDR1 is KGHSH, CDR2 LQKENI. The trim removed 3 bases at V and 0 bases at J, leaving 15 bases unmatched. CDR3 length equals 19 residues. CDR3 DNA: TGTGCCAGCTCACCCCCTCTCGGGCTAGCGGCGACTAGCACAGATACGCAGTATTTT. As protein: CASSPPLGLAATSTDTQYF.

The chain carries TRBV7-2 and TRBJ2-5; TRBD2 matches at 14 bases. Germline V gene data show CDR1 as SGHTA and CDR2 as FQGNSA. J gave up 4 bases and V 6 bases, and 10 bases lay outside the gene matches. The CDR3 is 17 residues long. The CDR3 loop reads CASSPGTSGGYRETQYF. CDR3 coding DNA: TGTGCCAGCAGTCCCGGGACTAGCGGGGGTTACCGAGAGACCCAGTACTTC.

The chain combines TRBV7-9 with TRBJ1-2; D is perhaps TRBD1 (5 bases). With 1 base removed from V and 0 bases from J, the gap between germline ends came to 9 bases. This CDR3 contains 15 residues. The germline V gene has CDR1 SEHNR and CDR2 FQNEAQ (reference sequence). The CDR3 loop reads CASSLGGSTNYGYTF. The CDR3 DNA follows: TGTGCCAGCAGCTTAGGGGGCAGCACTAACTATGGCTACACCTTC.

The rearrangement uses TRBV5-4 and TRBJ2-1; 8 bases are a match to TRBD2. The CDR3 spans 12 residues. Germline assignment: CDR1 SGHNT and CDR2 YYREEE (reference sequence). Trimming removed 9 bases from V and 6 bases from J; junction bases left unmatched: 5. This chain's CDR3 is CATTSGGNEQFF. In DNA form, the CDR3 reads TGTGCCACCACGAGCGGGGGCAATGAGCAGTTCTTC.

The rearrangement uses TRBV7-2 and TRBJ1-6; TRBD1 might be the D (5 bases). The CDR3 length is 15 residues. Trimming took off 8 bases at V and 0 bases at J, with 11 bases between the two ends. Germline CDR1 and CDR2: SGHTA and FQGNSA. The CDR3 region has the DNA TGTGCCAGCCAGACAGCTAGCTCCTATAATTCACCCCTCCACTTT. This codes for CASQTASSYNSPLHF.

V is TRBV7-8 and J is TRBJ1-6; D call uncertain. The CDR3 sequence is 15 residues long. The V and J ends lost 1 base and 7 bases respectively, with 11 bases between them. The germline V gene has CDR1 SGHVS and CDR2 FQNEAQ. This CDR3 reads CASSLERVGNSPLHF. CDR3 coding DNA: TGTGCCAGCAGCTTAGAACGGGTTGGAAATTCACCCCTCCACTTT. Drawing the rest from reference TRBV7-8 and TRBJ1-6, the complete variable domain is GAGVSQSPRYKVAKRGQDVALRCDPISGHVSLFWYQQALGQGPEFLTYFQNEAQLDKSGLPSDRFFAERPEGSVSTLKIQRTQQEDSAVYLCASSLERVGNSPLHFGNGTRLTVT.

The CDR3 loop is CASSLNRGDYGYTF. As DNA, the CDR3 is TGCGCCAGCAGCTTAAACAGGGGTGACTATGGCTACACCTTC. This rearrangement joins TRBV5-1 to TRBJ1-2; 7 bases align to TRBD1. V lost 2 bases to trimming and J lost 3 bases; unmatched junction nucleotides: 4. The CDR3 is 14 amino acids. The germline V gene encodes CDR1 SGHRS and CDR2 YFSETQ. Full variable domain (rest looked up from reference TRBV5-1 and TRBJ1-2): KAGVTQTPRYLIKTRGQQVTLSCSPISGHRSVSWYQQTPGQGLQFLFEYFSETQRNKGNFPGRFSGRQFSNSRSEMNVSTLELGDSALYLCASSLNRGDYGYTFGSGTRLTVV.

The chain recombines TRBV19 with TRBJ2-7; 9 nucleotides match TRBD1. Germline values: CDR1 LNHDA, CDR2 SQIVND (reference sequence). Germline trimming cut 4 bases from V and 3 bases from J; bases unmatched to any gene: 7. The CDR3 contains 15 residues. As DNA, the CDR3 is TGTGCCAGTAGTACTCGACAGGGGGTTCTCTACGAGCAGTACTTC. Protein product: CASSTRQGVLYEQYF.

The CDR3 reads CASTPNPGVSSYNEQFF. The CDR3 coding sequence is TGTGCCAGCACCCCGAATCCCGGGGTCTCCTCCTACAATGAGCAGTTCTTC. The chain carries TRBV7-9 and TRBJ2-1; a weak D match, TRBD2 (5 bases). The germline V gene encodes CDR1 SEHNR and CDR2 FQNEAQ (reference sequence). Trimming cost V 7 bases and J 0 bases, with 19 bases left between them. The CDR3 totals 17 residues.